This entry lists 7 T cell receptor beta chains sequenced from one sample in a study of T cells in Graves' hyperthyroidism and ophthalmopathy. What was amplified from RNA transcripts were TCR beta CDR3 regions. The study used the HTBI primer set for a first-round RT-PCR of the TCR CDR3. TCRdb re-called the multiplex PCR reads with MiXCR, one entry per CDR3 protein. This sample carries about 410,000 distinct CDR3 sequences, around 13% of them seen once, and the ten largest clones take around 19%. Material: blood. These receptors were collected from a woman aged 30 to 39 with Graves' ophthalmopathy.

There are many counts of this clonotype. The V gene is TRBV7-8, the J gene TRBJ1-2; D might be TRBD1 (6 bases). CDR3 length equals 15 residues. CDR1 and CDR2 from the germline V gene are SGHVS and FQNEAQ. V lost 2 bases and J lost 8, with 18 bases in between. For the CDR3, the DNA is TGTGCCAGCAGCTTACCCCCCCCACAGGGCTTCGGCTACACCTTC. Its translation is CASSLPPPQGFGYTF. The full variable domain, rest sourced from reference TRBV7-8 and TRBJ1-2, is GAGVSQSPRYKVAKRGQDVALRCDPISGHVSLFWYQQALGQGPEFLTYFQNEAQLDKSGLPSDRFFAERPEGSVSTLKIQRTQQEDSAVYLCASSLPPPQGFGYTFGSGTRLTVV.

This clonotype was picked up many times. V usage is TRBV12-3 or TRBV12-4 and J usage is TRBJ1-1, with no clear D. V was cut by 7 bases and J by 3 bases, with 12 bases left in between. This CDR3 contains 13 residues. The CDR3 sequence is CASINPVDTEAFF. CDR3 bases: TGTGCCAGCATCAACCCCGTCGACACTGAAGCTTTCTTT.

There are a few counts of this clonotype. CDR3: CASSPWDGSSGANVLTF. DNA of the CDR3: TGTGCCAGCAGTCCTTGGGACGGTAGCTCTGGGGCCAACGTCCTGACTTTC. The gene calls are TRBV6-2 or TRBV6-3 and TRBJ2-6; either TRBD1 or TRBD2 may supply D (5 bases each). Trimming stripped 5 bases from V and 0 bases from J, with 14 bases between. Looked up from germline, CDR1 is MNHEY and CDR2 is SVGEGT. This CDR3 contains 17 residues.

The CDR3 DNA is TGTGCCAGCAGCCAGGGATTGAAGAACTATGGCTACACCTTC. Translated, it gives CASSQGLKNYGYTF. The chain employs TRBV7-9 and TRBJ1-2; TRBD1 is a possible D gene (5 bases). Germline CDR1 SEHNR, CDR2 FQNEAQ (reference sequence). This CDR3 contains 14 residues. The V and J ends lost 5 bases and 2 bases respectively, with 12 bases between them.

This clonotype showed up many times. The chain employs TRBV5-1 and TRBJ1-1; 8 bases are a match to TRBD1. CDR1 is SGHRS, CDR2 YFSETQ, per germline. V lost 2 bases and J lost 4; bases outside the gene matches: 13. CDR3 length: 17 amino acids. The CDR3 loop reads CASSFPAFGQGGTEAFF. The CDR3, as DNA: TGCGCCAGCAGCTTCCCCGCCTTCGGACAGGGTGGCACTGAAGCTTTCTTT.

The chain is built from TRBV4-1 and TRBJ1-5, with 10 bases matching TRBD1. The germline CDR1 and CDR2 sequences are MGHRA and YSYEKL. Trimming took 4 bases from V and 1 from J; bases not matched to a gene: 7. This CDR3 has 17 residues. CDR3 nucleotide sequence: TGCGCCAGCAGCCCGGGGACAGGGGTAGGGAGCAATCAGCCCCAGCATTTT. It translates to CASSPGTGVGSNQPQHF.

This clonotype was seen a few times. This sequence joins TRBV7-2 and TRBJ1-2; 7 positions match TRBD1. The V gene end was trimmed by 1 base and the J gene end by 2 bases; junction bases not matched to a gene: 4. CDR1 is SGHTA and CDR2 is FQGNSA in the germline V gene. This CDR3 region has 15 residues. The CDR3 coding sequence is TGTGCCAGCAGCTTAGGAGGGGGCGTAAACTATGGCTACACCTTC. Its translation is CASSLGGGVNYGYTF.